The 21 T cell receptor beta chains listed next were all sequenced from one sample in a study of synovial regulatory T cells in juvenile arthritis. TCRdb's table, derived via immunoSEQ multiplex PCR, lists solely in-frame clones and lacks some. The sample totals around 1,500 clones. Synovial fluid was collected with matched peripheral blood from each patient with active arthritis. Sequencing was done on a sample of Treg cells from the synovium. The receptors were sampled from a donor between 2 and 35 years old with juvenile idiopathic arthritis.

Measured by frequency, this clone is medium-sized. The V and J genes are TRBV21-1 and TRBJ2-7; as DNA is missing, the TRBD2 call by TCRdb cannot be tested. TRBV21-1 is classified as a pseudogene. The CDR3 is 16 residues long. No nucleotide data were recorded. The chain's CDR3 is CASSNDEREGFYEQYF.

Judged by frequency, this clone is medium-sized. The chain links TRBV4-1 to TRBJ2-7; with no DNA, the TCRdb D assignment of TRBD2 cannot be verified. Germline-derived CDR1 and CDR2 are MGHRA and YSYEKL. The CDR3 has 15 residues. The protein alone is recorded here. CDR3 region: CASSQESGTAYEQYF.

The chain is built from TRBV28 and TRBJ1-6; TCRdb reports TRBD1, a call that lacks DNA to check it against. The germline gives CDR1 MDHEN, CDR2 SYDVKM. This CDR3 region has 17 residues. No DNA sequence was recorded. This CDR3 is CASSPPDVTVNNSPLHF.

Frequency places this clone as medium-sized (0.01 to 0.1%). The V gene is TRBV25-1, the J gene TRBJ2-3; TCRdb lists TRBD1, though no DNA is available to test this call. Germline V gene lookup returns CDR1 MGHDK and CDR2 SYGVNS. This CDR3 has 13 residues. The DNA is unrecorded. The CDR3 is CASSEQGADTQYF.

According to its frequency, this clone is large. The chain links TRBV11-2 to TRBJ1-4. CDR3 length: 15 residues. No DNA sequence was recorded. The germline V gene has CDR1 SGHAT and CDR2 FQNNGV. CDR3 sequence reads: CASSFGPHPREKLFF.

This chain connects TRBV28 to TRBJ2-7; with no DNA, the TCRdb D assignment of TRBD2 cannot be verified. Germline CDR1 and CDR2: MDHEN and SYDVKM. The CDR3 extends over 14 amino acids. No nucleotide data were recorded. CDR3 loop: CASSIAGFPYEQYF.

Considering frequency, this clone is medium-sized. The J gene is TRBJ2-3, the V gene TRBV30; TCRdb's D call of TRBD1 is untestable without DNA. This CDR3 is 13 amino acids long. No DNA sequence is on record. Germline CDR1 GTSNPN, CDR2 SVGIG (reference sequence). The CDR3 loop reads CAWGVWGIDTQYF.

Frequency places this clone as medium-sized. V and J are TRBV7-2 and TRBJ2-1; the TCRdb D gene call, TRBD2, has no DNA to confirm it. Per the germline V gene, CDR1 is SGHTA and CDR2 is FQGNSA. CDR3 length equals 14 residues. No nucleotide data were recorded. The CDR3 sequence: CASRLAPSDNEQFF.

This clone is medium-sized by frequency. The V and J genes are TRBV6-1 and TRBJ2-4; TCRdb picks TRBD1, but there is no DNA to check that call. Germline V gene sequence: CDR1 MNHNS, CDR2 SASEGT. The CDR3 runs to 18 residues. No DNA is given. The CDR3 loop is CASSEGTVQLLAKNIQYF.

This clone is medium-sized by frequency. The CDR3 spells CASSERLAGRYEQYF. This rearrangement joins TRBV2 to TRBJ2-7; with no DNA, the TCRdb D assignment of TRBD2 cannot be verified. From germline, CDR1 is SNHLY and CDR2 FYNNEI. This CDR3 comprises 15 residues. A DNA sequence was not provided. The complete variable domain, with remaining parts taken from reference TRBV2 and TRBJ2-7, reads EPEVTQTPSHQVTQMGQEVILRCVPISNHLYFYWYRQILGQKVEFLVSFYNNEISEKSEIFDDQFSVERPDGSNFTLKIRSTKLEDSAMYFCASSERLAGRYEQYFGPGTRLTVT.

This clone is called medium-sized based on its frequency. The chain is built from TRBV7-9 and TRBJ1-5. The germline CDR1 and CDR2 sequences are SEHNR and FQNEAQ (reference sequence). The CDR3 sequence is 14 residues long. No DNA is listed. CDR3 region: CASSLGVGGEPQHF.

The V and J genes are TRBV30 and TRBJ2-2. The CDR3 spans 14 residues. The nucleotide record is missing. CDR1 GTSNPN and CDR2 SVGIG come from the germline V gene (reference sequence). CDR3 residues: CACAGAGGAGELFF.

This clone is identified as medium-sized from frequency. The chain combines TRBV28 with TRBJ2-1; TCRdb's D call of TRBD1 is untestable without DNA. The germline V gene encodes CDR1 MDHEN and CDR2 SYDVKM. The CDR3 totals 18 residues. Nucleotide data are not available. CDR3 region: CASSDGTGGERFYNEQFF.

This clone registers large (0.1 to 1%) by frequency. The V gene is TRBV5-1, the J gene TRBJ1-2. CDR1 SGHRS and CDR2 YFSETQ come from the germline V gene. The CDR3 has 15 amino acids. DNA for this receptor is not on file. The CDR3 loop is CASSLDGGVWSGYTF.

This clone shows up as medium-sized by frequency. The chain has TRBV5-6 and TRBJ2-3; no DNA is available, so the TRBD1 call from TCRdb remains unchecked. There are 17 residues in the CDR3. A DNA sequence was not provided. From germline, CDR1 is SGHDT and CDR2 YYEEEE. CDR3 loop: CASSVPWDRGVGDTQYF.

This clone is called medium-sized based on its frequency. The chain joins TRBV2 to TRBJ1-1; TCRdb proposes TRBD1, but this gene call is untestable without DNA. The CDR3 runs 14 residues. No DNA sequence is on record. Germline CDR1 reads SNHLY; CDR2 reads FYNNEI. CDR3 protein: CASRSGTVNTEAFF.

In terms of frequency, this clone is medium-sized (0.01 to 0.1%). The chain joins TRBV9 to TRBJ2-3; TCRdb gives TRBD2 as the D gene, but with no DNA this cannot be confirmed. The CDR3 has 15 amino acids. No DNA sequence is on record. Per germline, CDR1 SGDLS and CDR2 YYNGEE. The CDR3 here is CASSVSGVSTDTQYF.

This clone ranks as medium-sized in terms of frequency. V usage is TRBV7-9 and J usage is TRBJ2-3; the D call of TRBD2 rests on TCRdb alone, since no DNA is present to check it. This CDR3 is built from 18 residues. No coding sequence is recorded. The V gene's germline CDR1 is SEHNR and CDR2 FQNEAQ (reference sequence). CDR3 sequence: CASSLAAGLAGGENTQYF. Looking up the rest from reference TRBV7-9 and TRBJ2-3 gives the full variable domain: DTGVSQNPRHKITKRGQNVTFRCDPISEHNRLYWYRQTLGQGPEFLTYFQNEAQLEKSRLLSDRFSAERPKGSFSTLEIQRTEQGDSAMYLCASSLAAGLAGGENTQYFGPGTRLTVL.

This clone counts as medium-sized by frequency. V gene TRBV28 combines with J gene TRBJ1-5; TCRdb gives TRBD1 as the D gene, but with no DNA this cannot be confirmed. CDR3 size: 14 residues. The entry carries no DNA sequence. Per germline, CDR1 MDHEN and CDR2 SYDVKM. The CDR3 here is CASSRQYSNQPQHF.

This clone is deemed medium-sized by its frequency. The rearrangement links TRBV7-8 to TRBJ1-3. CDR3 size: 14 residues. The DNA sequence is not available. In germline, CDR1 is SGHVS, CDR2 FQNEAQ. CDR3 sequence: CASSPGQRGNTIYF.

According to its frequency, this clone is medium-sized. The CDR3 reads CASSRGEKLFF. The chain employs TRBV4-2 and TRBJ1-4; TCRdb picks TRBD1, but there is no DNA to check that call. Germline loops: CDR1 LGHNA, CDR2 YNFKEQ. The CDR3 length is 11 residues. Only the protein sequence is given.